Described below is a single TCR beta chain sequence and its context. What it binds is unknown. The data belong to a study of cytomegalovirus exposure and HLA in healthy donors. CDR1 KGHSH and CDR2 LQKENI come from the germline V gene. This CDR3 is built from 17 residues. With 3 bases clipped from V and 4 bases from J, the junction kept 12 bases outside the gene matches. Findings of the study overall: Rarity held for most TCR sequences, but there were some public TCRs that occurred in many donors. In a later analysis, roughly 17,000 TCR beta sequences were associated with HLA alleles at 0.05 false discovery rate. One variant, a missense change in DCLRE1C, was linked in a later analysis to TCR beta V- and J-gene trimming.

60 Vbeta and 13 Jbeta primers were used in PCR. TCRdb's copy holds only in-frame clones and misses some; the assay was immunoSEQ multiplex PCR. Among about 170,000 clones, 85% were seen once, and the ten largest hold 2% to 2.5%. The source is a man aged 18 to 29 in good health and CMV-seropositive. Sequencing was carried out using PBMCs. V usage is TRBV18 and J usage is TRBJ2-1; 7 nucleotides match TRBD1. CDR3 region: CASSPPNTQTGYNEQFF. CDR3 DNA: TGTGCCAGCTCACCTCCCAACACACAGACAGGGTACAATGAGCAGTTCTTC.